This T cell receptor beta chain was identified in a study of T-cell reconstitution after alpha-beta-depleted transplantation in children. The CDR3 has 14 residues. CDR1 and CDR2 from the germline V gene are DFQATT and SNEGSKA (reference sequence). The ends were cut back, 1 base at V and 6 bases at J, with 16 bases in the middle. This clonotype was recorded a few times. The antigen remains undetermined. Study outcomes and limitations: Diversity and T-cell counts at one year after transplant derived mostly from new T cells. As was reported, about two months after transplant, alpha-beta T cells came from several hundred expanded graft clones.

The library targeted TCRbeta and was prepared with unique molecular identifiers. TCRdb redid the calling of the PCR reads with MiXCR, one entry per CDR3 protein. Among roughly 110,000 distinct CDR3 sequences listed, 10% were seen once. The source material was PBMCs, sampled before TCRalphabeta/CD19-depleted stem cell transplant. The clonotype comes from a boy aged 2 to 9 with acute lymphoblastic leukemia, due to receive a stem cell transplant. This chain connects TRBV20-1 to TRBJ2-7; maybe TRBD2 (5 bases). CDR3 in DNA: TGCAGTGCTAGAGGGACTGCCCGGGCGGGCGAGCAGTACTTC. Its translation is CSARGTARAGEQYF.